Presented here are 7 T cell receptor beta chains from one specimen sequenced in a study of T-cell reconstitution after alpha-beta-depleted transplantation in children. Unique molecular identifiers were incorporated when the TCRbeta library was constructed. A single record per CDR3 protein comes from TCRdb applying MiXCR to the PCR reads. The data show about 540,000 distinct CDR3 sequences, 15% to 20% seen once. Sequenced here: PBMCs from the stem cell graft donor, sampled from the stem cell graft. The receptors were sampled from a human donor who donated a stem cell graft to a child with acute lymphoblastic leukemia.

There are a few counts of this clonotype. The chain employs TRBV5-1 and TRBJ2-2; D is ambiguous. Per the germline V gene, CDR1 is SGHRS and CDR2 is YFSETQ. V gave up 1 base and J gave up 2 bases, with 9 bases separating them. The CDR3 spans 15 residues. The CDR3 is CASSLRLANTGELFF. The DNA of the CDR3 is TGCGCCAGCAGCTTGAGGCTGGCAAACACCGGGGAGCTGTTTTTT.

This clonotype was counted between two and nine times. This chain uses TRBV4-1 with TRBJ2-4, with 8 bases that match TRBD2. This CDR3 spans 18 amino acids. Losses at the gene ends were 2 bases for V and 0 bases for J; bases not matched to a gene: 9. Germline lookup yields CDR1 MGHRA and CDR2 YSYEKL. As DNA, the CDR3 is TGCGCCAGCAGCCAACAGACTAGCGAACTACTAGCCAAAAACATTCAGTACTTC. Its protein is CASSQQTSELLAKNIQYF.

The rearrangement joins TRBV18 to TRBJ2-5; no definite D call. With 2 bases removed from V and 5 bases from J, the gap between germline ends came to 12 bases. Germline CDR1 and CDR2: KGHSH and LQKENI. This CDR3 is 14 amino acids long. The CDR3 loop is CASSPSWGSETQYF. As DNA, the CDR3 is TGTGCCAGCTCACCATCATGGGGATCGGAGACCCAGTACTTC.

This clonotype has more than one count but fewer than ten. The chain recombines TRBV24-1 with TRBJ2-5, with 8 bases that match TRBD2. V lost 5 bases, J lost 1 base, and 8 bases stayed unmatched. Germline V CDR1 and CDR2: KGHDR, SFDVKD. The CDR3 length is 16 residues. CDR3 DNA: TGTGCCACCAGTGCCCGGGGAGCGGGAGTCCAAGAGACCCAGTACTTC. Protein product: CATSARGAGVQETQYF.

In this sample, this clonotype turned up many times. CDR3 in DNA: TGCAGCGCACAGGACTACGAGCAGTACTTC. Its translation: CSAQDYEQYF. The chain employs TRBV29-1 and TRBJ2-7, with D possibly matching TRBD1 (5 bases). Per germline, CDR1 SQVTM and CDR2 ANQGSEA. The CDR3 runs to 10 residues. V lost 7 bases to trimming and J lost 3 bases, with 7 bases between them.

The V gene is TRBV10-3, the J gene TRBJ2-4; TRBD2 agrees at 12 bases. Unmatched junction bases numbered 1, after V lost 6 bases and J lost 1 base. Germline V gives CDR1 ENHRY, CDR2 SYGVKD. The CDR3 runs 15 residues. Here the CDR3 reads CAISLAGGAKNIQYF. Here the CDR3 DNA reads TGTGCCATCAGCCTAGCGGGAGGGGCCAAAAACATTCAGTACTTC.

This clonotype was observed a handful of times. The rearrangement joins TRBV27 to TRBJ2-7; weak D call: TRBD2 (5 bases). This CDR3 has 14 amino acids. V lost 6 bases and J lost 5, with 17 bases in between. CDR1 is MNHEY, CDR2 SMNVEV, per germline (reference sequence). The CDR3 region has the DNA TGTGCCAGCAGAGGTTTCGGGCTAGCCCACGAGCAGTACTTC. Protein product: CASRGFGLAHEQYF.